This TCR beta chain was recovered during a study of blood T cell repertoires in COVID-19. Study summary: The samples span acute and convalescent COVID-19 from the United States, Italy and Spain. Sources were T cells, B-cell-depleted T cells, or PBMCs; the material itself was cDNA or gDNA.

Original processing methods: Estimation of nucleated cell counts relied on the amplification of reference gene primers. The table came from immunoSEQ multiplex PCR; TCRdb's copy has only in-frame clones and leaves some out. V, J and clone size are those of that table, while D and trimming were read from the DNA. The data contain approximately 170,000 clones, approximately 86% of them singletons. This CDR3 spans 12 amino acids. The V gene's germline CDR1 is SGHRS and CDR2 YFSETQ. The V and J ends lost 7 bases and 0 bases respectively, with 6 bases between them. The chain is built from TRBV5-1 and TRBJ2-3; D is unclear. What was sequenced was peripheral blood. This clonotype was obtained from a man between 60 and 75 years old who had recovered from COVID-19. CDR3 loop: CASRISTDTQYF. The DNA for the CDR3 is TGCGCCAGCCGTATTAGCACAGATACGCAGTATTTT.